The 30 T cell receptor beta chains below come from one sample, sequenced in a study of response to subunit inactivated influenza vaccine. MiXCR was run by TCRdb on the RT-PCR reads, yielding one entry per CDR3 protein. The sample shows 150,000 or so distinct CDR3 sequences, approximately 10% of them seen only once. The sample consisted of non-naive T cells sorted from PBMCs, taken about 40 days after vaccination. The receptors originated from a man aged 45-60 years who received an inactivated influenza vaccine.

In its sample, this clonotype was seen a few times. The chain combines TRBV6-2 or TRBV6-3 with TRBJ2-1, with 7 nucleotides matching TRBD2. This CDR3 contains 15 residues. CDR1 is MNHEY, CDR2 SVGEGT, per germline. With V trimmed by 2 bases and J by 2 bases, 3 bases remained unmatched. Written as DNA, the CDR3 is TGTGCCAGCAGTTACGGGCTAGCGGCCTACAATGAGCAGTTCTTC. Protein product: CASSYGLAAYNEQFF.

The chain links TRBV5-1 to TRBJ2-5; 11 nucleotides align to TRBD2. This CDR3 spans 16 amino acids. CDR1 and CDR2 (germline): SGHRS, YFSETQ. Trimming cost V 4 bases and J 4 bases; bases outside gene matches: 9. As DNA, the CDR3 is TGCGCCAGCAGCCCTGGCACTAGCGGGGGAGGAGAGACCCAGTACTTC. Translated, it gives CASSPGTSGGGETQYF.

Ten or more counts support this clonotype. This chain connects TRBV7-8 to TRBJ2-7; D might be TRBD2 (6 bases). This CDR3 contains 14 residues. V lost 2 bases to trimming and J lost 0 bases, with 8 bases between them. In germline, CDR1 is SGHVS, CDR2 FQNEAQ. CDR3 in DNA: TGTGCCAGCAGCTTACGCGGGAACTCCTACGAGCAGTACTTC. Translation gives CASSLRGNSYEQYF.

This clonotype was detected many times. The CDR3 sequence: CAAGQGTDTQYF. For the CDR3, the DNA is TGTGCCGCGGGACAGGGCACAGATACGCAGTATTTT. The rearrangement links TRBV4-2 to TRBJ2-3; the match to TRBD1 covers 8 bases. Trimming removed 11 bases from V and 1 base from J; junction bases left unmatched: 2. The germline V gene encodes CDR1 LGHNA and CDR2 YNFKEQ. This CDR3 is built from 12 residues.

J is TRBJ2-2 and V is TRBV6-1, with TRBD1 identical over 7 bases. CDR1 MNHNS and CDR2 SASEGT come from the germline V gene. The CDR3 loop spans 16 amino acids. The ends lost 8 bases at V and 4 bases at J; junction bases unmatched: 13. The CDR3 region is CASFRIGGPSTGELFF. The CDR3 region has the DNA TGTGCCAGCTTCCGCATAGGGGGCCCGAGCACCGGGGAGCTGTTTTTT.

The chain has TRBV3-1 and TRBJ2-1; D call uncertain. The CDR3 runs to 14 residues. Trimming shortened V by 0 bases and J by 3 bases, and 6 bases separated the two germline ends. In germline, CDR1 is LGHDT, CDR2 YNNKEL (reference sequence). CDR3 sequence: CASSQETRYNEQFF. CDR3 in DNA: TGTGCCAGCAGCCAAGAAACCCGCTACAATGAGCAGTTCTTC.

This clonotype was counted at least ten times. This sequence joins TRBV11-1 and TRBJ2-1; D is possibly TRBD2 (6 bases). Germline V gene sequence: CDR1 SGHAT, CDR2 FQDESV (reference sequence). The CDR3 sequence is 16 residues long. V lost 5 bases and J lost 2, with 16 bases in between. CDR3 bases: TGTGCCAGCAGCCCTAATATGTGGACTACCTACAATGAGCAGTTCTTC. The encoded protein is CASSPNMWTTYNEQFF.

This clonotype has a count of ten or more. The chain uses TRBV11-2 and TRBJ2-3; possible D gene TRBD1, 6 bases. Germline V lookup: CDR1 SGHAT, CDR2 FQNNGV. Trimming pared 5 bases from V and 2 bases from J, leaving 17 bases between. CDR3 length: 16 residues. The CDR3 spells CASSLTTGKTTDTQYF. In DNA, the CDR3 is TGTGCCAGCAGCCTCACAACAGGGAAGACCACAGATACGCAGTATTTT.

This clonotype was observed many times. This CDR3 is CASSQGLATLPGTGELFF. The CDR3 DNA follows: TGCGCCAGCAGCCAAGGGTTAGCGACTCTTCCGGGCACCGGGGAGCTGTTTTTT. The chain employs TRBV4-1 and TRBJ2-2; D is possibly TRBD2 (5 bases). CDR1 and CDR2 (germline): MGHRA, YSYEKL. The CDR3 runs 18 residues. V shed 1 base and J shed 4 bases, with 19 bases lying between them.

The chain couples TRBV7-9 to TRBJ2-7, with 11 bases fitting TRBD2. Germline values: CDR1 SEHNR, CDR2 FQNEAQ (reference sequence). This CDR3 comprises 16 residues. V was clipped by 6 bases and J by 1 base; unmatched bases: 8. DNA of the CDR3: TGTGCCAGCAGGCGAGACGGGACTAGCGGATCCTACGAGCAGTACTTC. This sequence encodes CASRRDGTSGSYEQYF.

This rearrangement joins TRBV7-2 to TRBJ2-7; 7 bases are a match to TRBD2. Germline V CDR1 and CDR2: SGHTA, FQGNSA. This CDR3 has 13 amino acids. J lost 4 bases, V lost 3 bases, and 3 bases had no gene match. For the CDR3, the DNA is TGTGCCAGCAGCTTGTCGCGGGAGTACGAGCAGTACTTC. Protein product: CASSLSREYEQYF.

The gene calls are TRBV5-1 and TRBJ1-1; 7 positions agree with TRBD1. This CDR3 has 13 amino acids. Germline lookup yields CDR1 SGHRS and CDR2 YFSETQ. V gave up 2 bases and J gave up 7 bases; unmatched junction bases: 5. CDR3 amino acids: CASSFEGAGEAFF. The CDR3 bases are TGCGCCAGCAGCTTCGAGGGGGCAGGTGAAGCTTTCTTT.

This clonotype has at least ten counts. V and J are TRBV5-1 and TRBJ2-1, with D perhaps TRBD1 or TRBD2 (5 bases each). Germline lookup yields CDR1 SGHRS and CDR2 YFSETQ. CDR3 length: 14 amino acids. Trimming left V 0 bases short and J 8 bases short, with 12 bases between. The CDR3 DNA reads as TGCGCCAGCAGCTTGGGGTTCAGGGACGATGAGCAGTTCTTC. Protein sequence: CASSLGFRDDEQFF.

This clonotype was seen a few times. This CDR3 reads CASRSRTSEKLFF. The CDR3 nucleotides read TGTGCCAGCAGGTCCCGAACTTCTGAAAAACTGTTTTTT. The chain recombines TRBV5-6 with TRBJ1-4; D is ambiguous. The CDR3 extends over 13 amino acids. Germline V CDR1 and CDR2: SGHDT, YYEEEE. Trimming shortened V by 5 bases and J by 7 bases, and 12 bases separated the two germline ends.

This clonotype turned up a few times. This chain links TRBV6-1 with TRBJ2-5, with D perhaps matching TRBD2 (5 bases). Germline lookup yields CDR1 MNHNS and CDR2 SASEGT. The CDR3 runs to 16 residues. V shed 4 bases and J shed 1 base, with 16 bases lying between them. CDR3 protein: CASSAFFGLPQETQYF. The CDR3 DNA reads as TGTGCCAGCAGTGCCTTTTTCGGACTCCCCCAAGAGACCCAGTACTTC.

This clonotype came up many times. CDR3 bases: TGTGCCAGCGGAAGGACTAGAAGTGGTAATGAGCAGTTCTTC. This sequence encodes CASGRTRSGNEQFF. The J gene is TRBJ2-1, the V gene TRBV7-8; 7 bases match TRBD2. After removal of 8 bases from V and 7 bases from J, the junction contained 11 bases not matched to a gene. Germline CDR1 SGHVS, CDR2 FQNEAQ. This CDR3 has 14 residues.

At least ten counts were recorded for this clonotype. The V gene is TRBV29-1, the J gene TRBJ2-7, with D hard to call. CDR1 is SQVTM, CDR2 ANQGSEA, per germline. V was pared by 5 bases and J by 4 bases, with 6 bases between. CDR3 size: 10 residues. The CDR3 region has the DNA TGCAGCGTTAGAGCATACGAGCAGTACTTC. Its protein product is CSVRAYEQYF.

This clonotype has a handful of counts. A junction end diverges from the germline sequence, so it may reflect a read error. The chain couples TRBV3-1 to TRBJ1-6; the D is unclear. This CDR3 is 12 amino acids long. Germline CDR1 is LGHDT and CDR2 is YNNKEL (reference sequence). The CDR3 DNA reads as TGTGCCAGCAGCCGGTATAGTTCACCCCTCCACTTT. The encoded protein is CASSRYSSPLHF.

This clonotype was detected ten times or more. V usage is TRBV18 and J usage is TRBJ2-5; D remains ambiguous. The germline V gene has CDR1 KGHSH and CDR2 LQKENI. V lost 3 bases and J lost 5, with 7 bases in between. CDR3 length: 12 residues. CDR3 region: CASSPRMETQYF. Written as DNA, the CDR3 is TGTGCCAGCTCACCGCGTATGGAGACCCAGTACTTC.

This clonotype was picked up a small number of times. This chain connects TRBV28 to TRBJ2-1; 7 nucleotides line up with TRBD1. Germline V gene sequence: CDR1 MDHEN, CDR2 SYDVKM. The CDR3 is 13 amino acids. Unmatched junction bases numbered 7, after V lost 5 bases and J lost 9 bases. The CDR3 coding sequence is TGTGCCAGCAGTAGGGACAGTTTTCGTGAGCAGTTCTTC. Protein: CASSRDSFREQFF.

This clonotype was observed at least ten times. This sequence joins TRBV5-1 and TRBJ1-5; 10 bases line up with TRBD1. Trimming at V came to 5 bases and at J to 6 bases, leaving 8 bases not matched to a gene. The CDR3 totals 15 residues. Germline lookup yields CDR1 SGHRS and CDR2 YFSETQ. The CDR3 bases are TGCGCCAGCAGATCCGGGACAGGGGCCGCTCAGCCCCAGCATTTT. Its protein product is CASRSGTGAAQPQHF. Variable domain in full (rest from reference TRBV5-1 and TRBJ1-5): KAGVTQTPRYLIKTRGQQVTLSCSPISGHRSVSWYQQTPGQGLQFLFEYFSETQRNKGNFPGRFSGRQFSNSRSEMNVSTLELGDSALYLCASRSGTGAAQPQHFGDGTRLSIL.

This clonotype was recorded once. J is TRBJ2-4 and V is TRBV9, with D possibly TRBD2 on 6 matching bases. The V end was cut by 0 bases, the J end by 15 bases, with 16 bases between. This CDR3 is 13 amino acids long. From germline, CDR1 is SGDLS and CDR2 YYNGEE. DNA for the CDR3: TGTGCCAGCAGCGTAGGGGGGGTTGGTGGCTTGTACTTC. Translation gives CASSVGGVGGLYF.

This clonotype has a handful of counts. The CDR3 is CASSPGTSGQGGELFF. The DNA of the CDR3 is TGTGCCAGTAGTCCTGGGACTAGCGGTCAGGGCGGGGAGCTGTTTTTT. The chain employs TRBV19 and TRBJ2-2; 11 bases map to TRBD2. CDR1 is LNHDA and CDR2 is SQIVND in the germline V gene (reference sequence). There are 16 residues in the CDR3. Losses at the gene ends were 5 bases for V and 7 bases for J; bases not matched to a gene: 9.

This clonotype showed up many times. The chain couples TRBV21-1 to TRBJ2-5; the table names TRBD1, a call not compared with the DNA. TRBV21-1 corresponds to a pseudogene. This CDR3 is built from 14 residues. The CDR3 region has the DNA TGTGCCAGCAGCGGAACGGACAGTCAAGAGACCCAGTACTTC. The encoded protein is CASSGTDSQETQYF.

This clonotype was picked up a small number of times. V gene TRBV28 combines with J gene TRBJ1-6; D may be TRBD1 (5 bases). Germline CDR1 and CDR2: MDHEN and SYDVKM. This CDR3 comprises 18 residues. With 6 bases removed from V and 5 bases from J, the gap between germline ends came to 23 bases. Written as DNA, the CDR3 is TGTGCCAGCAGGAACCGAGGGGAGTGGGGGTTCGATAATTCACCCCTCCACTTT. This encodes CASRNRGEWGFDNSPLHF.

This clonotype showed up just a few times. The CDR3: CASSLAGALNTEAFF. The CDR3 DNA reads as TGTGCCAGCAGCTTAGCGGGGGCACTGAACACTGAAGCTTTCTTT. This chain links TRBV7-9 with TRBJ1-1; possibly TRBD1 for D (6 bases). This CDR3 spans 15 amino acids. With 0 bases removed from V and 0 bases from J, the gap between germline ends came to 8 bases. CDR1 SEHNR and CDR2 FQNEAQ come from the germline V gene (reference sequence).

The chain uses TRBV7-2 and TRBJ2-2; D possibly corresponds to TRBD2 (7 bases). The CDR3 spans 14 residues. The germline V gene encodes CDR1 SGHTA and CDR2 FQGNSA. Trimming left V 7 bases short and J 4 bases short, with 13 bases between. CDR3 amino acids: CASKGGPSTGELFF. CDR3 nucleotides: TGTGCCAGCAAGGGGGGGCCAAGCACCGGGGAGCTGTTTTTT.

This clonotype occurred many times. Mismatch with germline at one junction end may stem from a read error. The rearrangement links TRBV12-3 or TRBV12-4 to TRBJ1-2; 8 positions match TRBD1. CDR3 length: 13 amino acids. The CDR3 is CASSLGQGYGYTF. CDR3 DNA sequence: TGTGCCAGCAGCTTAGGACAGGGCTATGGCTACACCTTC.

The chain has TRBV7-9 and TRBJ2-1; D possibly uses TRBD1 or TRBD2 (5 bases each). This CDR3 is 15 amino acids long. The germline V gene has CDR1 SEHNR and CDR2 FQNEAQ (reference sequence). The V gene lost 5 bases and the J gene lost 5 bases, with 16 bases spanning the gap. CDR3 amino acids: CASSPAGTADNEQFF. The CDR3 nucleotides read TGTGCCAGCAGCCCCGCCGGGACGGCTGACAATGAGCAGTTCTTC.

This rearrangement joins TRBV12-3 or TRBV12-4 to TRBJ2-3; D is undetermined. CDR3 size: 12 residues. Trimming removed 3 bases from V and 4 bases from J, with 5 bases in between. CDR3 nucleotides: TGTGCCAGCAGTTTTAGGGCAGATACGCAGTATTTT. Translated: CASSFRADTQYF.